The 16 T cell receptor beta chains given below trace back to one sample, sequenced in a study of shared clonotypes between healthy human individuals. Data came from immunoSEQ multiplex PCR; TCRdb stores just in-frame clones and leaves some out. This sample has roughly 490,000 clones, with 60% to 85% found just once. Material: PBMCs. These receptor sequences come from a woman aged 40-49 years in good health. Some clones in this sample may be carry-over from other donors' samples.

The chain couples TRBV11-2 to TRBJ2-1; 9 bases are a match to TRBD2. The CDR3 consists of 14 residues. Trimming took 4 bases from V and 7 from J; bases not matched to a gene: 5. Germline-derived CDR1 and CDR2 are SGHAT and FQNNGV. The CDR3 DNA follows: TGTGCCAGCAGCTCCCTAGCGGGACGTAATGAGCAGTTCTTC. This codes for CASSSLAGRNEQFF.

This chain links TRBV9 with TRBJ1-2; D is perhaps TRBD1 (5 bases). Trimming removed 3 bases at V and 7 bases at J, with 13 bases between. The germline V gene encodes CDR1 SGDLS and CDR2 YYNGEE. CDR3 length equals 13 residues. CDR3 protein: CASSGPGSAGYTF. For the CDR3, the DNA is TGTGCCAGCAGCGGCCCAGGGTCGGCTGGCTACACCTTC.

This clone is a singleton in its sample. This chain joins TRBV9 and TRBJ2-7; possible D gene TRBD2, 5 bases. Germline CDR1 and CDR2: SGDLS and YYNGEE. V dropped 0 bases and J dropped 3 bases, with 10 bases sitting between them. The CDR3 is made up of 14 amino acids. DNA of the CDR3: TGTGCCAGCAGCGTAGGTGGGGAGTTCTACGAGCAGTACTTC. Amino acid sequence: CASSVGGEFYEQYF.

This chain links TRBV7-8 with TRBJ2-5; 10 positions match TRBD2. Unmatched junction bases numbered 19, after V lost 4 bases and J lost 5 bases. This CDR3 is built from 19 residues. Germline-derived CDR1 and CDR2 are SGHVS and FQNEAQ. CDR3 bases: TGTGCCAGCAGCTCCGGGTTTGTGGGTAGCGGGGGGAGCGCGGAGACCCAGTACTTC. Protein: CASSSGFVGSGGSAETQYF.

V usage is TRBV5-1 and J usage is TRBJ2-1, with a tentative D call TRBD2 (6 bases). Trimming left V 3 bases short and J 5 bases short, with 18 bases between. Per germline, CDR1 SGHRS and CDR2 YFSETQ. This CDR3 has 16 amino acids. CDR3 protein: CASSYSGTFGNNEQFF. The CDR3 DNA is TGCGCCAGCAGCTACTCCGGGACTTTCGGCAACAATGAGCAGTTCTTC.

In its sample, this clone was seen a few times. J is TRBJ1-1 and V is TRBV18; 8 bases agree with TRBD1. The trim removed 3 bases at V and 1 base at J, leaving 7 bases unmatched. Per germline, CDR1 KGHSH and CDR2 LQKENI. This CDR3 has 16 amino acids. In DNA, the CDR3 is TGTGCCAGCTCACCCGGGACAGGTCGGAGGAACACTGAAGCTTTCTTT. This codes for CASSPGTGRRNTEAFF.

The chain combines TRBV5-1 with TRBJ2-1, with 7 bases identical to TRBD1. There are 17 residues in the CDR3. V trimming: 0 bases; J trimming: 6 bases; junction bases outside the gene matches: 12. Germline V lookup: CDR1 SGHRS, CDR2 YFSETQ. Here the CDR3 DNA reads TGCGCCAGCAGCTTGGCCCTCGACAGGGTGGTCACCAATGAGCAGTTCTTC. This codes for CASSLALDRVVTNEQFF.

The chain uses TRBV27 and TRBJ2-7, with 11 positions matching TRBD2. Trimming cost V 8 bases and J 0 bases; bases outside gene matches: 6. Germline CDR1 MNHEY, CDR2 SMNVEV (reference sequence). CDR3 length: 15 amino acids. The CDR3 protein is CASASGRPSSYEQYF. Written as DNA, the CDR3 is TGTGCCAGCGCTAGCGGGAGGCCCAGCTCCTACGAGCAGTACTTC.

The chain links TRBV6-4 to TRBJ2-3; no reliable D call. The CDR3 consists of 14 residues. CDR1 and CDR2 from the germline V gene are MRHNA and SNTAGT. V gave up 2 bases and J gave up 2 bases, with 8 bases separating them. Here the CDR3 DNA reads TGTGCCAGCAGTGACGGGGTCAACACAGATACGCAGTATTTT. This encodes CASSDGVNTDTQYF.

This chain connects TRBV7-2 to TRBJ1-2, with a possible D match to TRBD1 (5 bases). Germline CDR1 and CDR2: SGHTA and FQGNSA. The CDR3 runs 14 residues. V was clipped by 0 bases and J by 8 bases, with 13 bases between them. CDR3: CASSLATALEGYTF. The CDR3 DNA reads as TGTGCCAGCAGCTTAGCGACAGCTCTCGAGGGCTACACCTTC.

As regards this clone: No conserved phenylalanine or tryptophan is present at the end of the CDR3, so a read error is the likely explanation. V and J are TRBV7-9 and TRBJ2-7; a weak D match, TRBD2 (5 bases). The CDR3 loop spans 13 amino acids. V lost 1 base to trimming and J lost 6 bases, with 10 bases between them. From germline, CDR1 is SEHNR and CDR2 FQNEAQ (reference sequence). This chain's CDR3 is CASSLVASPEQYL. The CDR3 coding sequence is TGTGCCAGCAGCTTAGTTGCTAGCCCCGAGCAGTACCTC.

The sample holds one count of this clone. The V call is TRBV28, the J call TRBJ1-2; no reliable D call. CDR1 is MDHEN and CDR2 is SYDVKM in the germline V gene. Trimming removed 5 bases from V and 5 bases from J, with 9 bases in between. CDR3 length: 12 amino acids. CDR3 in DNA: TGTGCCAGCAGTCCCCGTGTTTATGGCTACACCTTC. Its translation: CASSPRVYGYTF.

This clone was observed once. The genes are TRBV18 and TRBJ2-3; no definite D call. This CDR3 is 15 amino acids long. Trimming shortened V by 2 bases and J by 1 base, and 10 bases separated the two germline ends. Germline V gives CDR1 KGHSH, CDR2 LQKENI. CDR3 nucleotide sequence: TGTGCCAGCTCACCAGGTCTCGTGGGCACAGATACGCAGTATTTT. This translates into CASSPGLVGTDTQYF.

The chain is built from TRBV5-6 and TRBJ2-7; 8 nucleotides line up with TRBD2. Germline CDR1 is SGHDT and CDR2 is YYEEEE. The ends lost 7 bases at V and 0 bases at J; junction bases unmatched: 6. The CDR3 runs to 14 residues. The CDR3 nucleotides read TGTGCCAGCGCAAGCGGGGGAAGCTCCTACGAGCAGTACTTC. Residues: CASASGGSSYEQYF. Full variable domain (rest looked up from reference TRBV5-6 and TRBJ2-7): DAGVTQSPTHLIKTRGQQVTLRCSPKSGHDTVSWYQQALGQGPQFIFQYYEEEERQRGNFPDRFSGHQFPNYSSELNVNALLLGDSALYLCASASGGSSYEQYFGPGTRLTVT.

This chain joins TRBV7-2 and TRBJ2-1; 8 nucleotides line up with TRBD2. V lost 5 bases to trimming and J lost 2 bases; unmatched junction nucleotides: 5. Germline V gives CDR1 SGHTA, CDR2 FQGNSA. The CDR3 runs to 15 residues. The CDR3 loop reads CASSAYSGTYNEQFF. DNA of the CDR3: TGTGCCAGCAGCGCGTATAGCGGGACCTACAATGAGCAGTTCTTC.

For this clone: It is likely a read error: a sequence one base away is far more abundant. This same CDR3 is encoded by further DNA sequences in the sample. The chain combines TRBV7-2 with TRBJ2-7; D remains unclear. The V end lost 5 bases, the J end lost 3 bases, and 5 bases lay between the germline ends. The CDR3 loop spans 11 amino acids. Germline V CDR1 and CDR2: SGHTA, FQGNSA. This CDR3 reads CASSLNYEQYF. As DNA, the CDR3 is TGTGCCAGCAGCCTAAACTACGAGCAGTACTTC.